The 5 T cell receptor beta chains given below trace back to one sample, sequenced in a study of identifying expanded T cells in peripheral blood. Produced via immunoSEQ multiplex PCR; TCRdb's table is partial and in-frame only. The sample shows more than 65,000 clones, about 89% of them seen only once. The sequencing input was blood. Source of these receptors: a person aged 18 to 75 in good health.

The rearrangement joins TRBV7-2 to TRBJ2-5; 9 bases align to TRBD2. The CDR3 consists of 16 residues. The germline gives CDR1 SGHTA, CDR2 FQGNSA. Trimming removed 2 bases from V and 5 bases from J; junction bases left unmatched: 9. CDR3 nucleotide sequence: TGTGCCAGCAGCTTATGGGTAGCGGGAGCGGGGGAGACCCAGTACTTC. This sequence encodes CASSLWVAGAGETQYF.

This chain joins TRBV18 and TRBJ2-7; D is undetermined. Germline CDR1 is KGHSH and CDR2 is LQKENI. This CDR3 has 13 amino acids. With 3 bases removed from V and 3 bases from J, the gap between germline ends came to 9 bases. The CDR3 is CASSPGRGYEQYF. DNA for the CDR3: TGTGCCAGCTCACCCGGCAGAGGCTACGAGCAGTACTTC.

This chain's CDR3 is CASSPPLLKTSGSPDEQFF. As DNA, the CDR3 is TGTGCCAGCAGCCCACCCTTACTTAAGACTAGCGGGAGTCCGGATGAGCAGTTCTTC. The gene calls are TRBV7-3 and TRBJ2-1, with 12 positions matching TRBD2. Germline CDR1 is SGHTA and CDR2 is FQGTGA. V gave up 5 bases and J gave up 8 bases; unmatched junction bases: 19. The CDR3 loop spans 19 amino acids. Combining the CDR3 with reference TRBV7-3 and TRBJ2-1 gives the whole variable domain GAGVSQTPSNKVTEKGKYVELRCDPISGHTALYWYRQSLGQGPEFLIYFQGTGAADDSGLPNDRFFAVRPEGSVSTLKIQRTERGDSAVYLCASSPPLLKTSGSPDEQFFGPGTRLTVL.

The chain employs TRBV5-1 and TRBJ2-5; 11 positions match TRBD1. Germline V gene lookup returns CDR1 SGHRS and CDR2 YFSETQ. V shed 4 bases, J shed 5 bases, and the junction held 10 bases outside the gene matches. This CDR3 is 16 amino acids long. CDR3 DNA sequence: TGCGCCAGCAGCCCAGGACAGGGGGCGGGGCGGGAGACCCAGTACTTC. It yields the protein CASSPGQGAGRETQYF.

V and J are TRBV5-5 and TRBJ1-1; no clear D. Germline V gene data show CDR1 as SGHKS and CDR2 as YYEKEE (reference sequence). The CDR3 extends over 13 amino acids. The V end was cut by 4 bases, the J end by 0 bases, with 7 bases between. The DNA of the CDR3 is TGTGCCAGCAGCACAAATATGAACACTGAAGCTTTCTTT. Translation: CASSTNMNTEAFF.